This T cell receptor (beta chain) was profiled in a study of early T cells in non-severe SARS-CoV-2 infection. Germline-derived CDR1 and CDR2 are MNHNS and SASEGT. The CDR3 loop spans 15 amino acids. Trimming at V came to 6 bases and at J to 0 bases, leaving 5 bases not matched to a gene. TCRdb processed the 5' RACE reads anew with MiXCR; each CDR3 protein has one entry. The top ten hold about 3% of the sample, which has over 50,000 distinct CDR3 sequences, over 9.5% seen once. The rearrangement joins TRBV6-1 to TRBJ1-1; 9 positions agree with TRBD1. Sequencing used whole blood. The sequence derives from an adult who was a healthcare worker with PCR-confirmed SARS-CoV-2 infection or an uninfected control (not recorded which). CDR3 sequence (DNA): TGTGCCAGCAGAAACAGGGGGCGGATGAACACTGAAGCTTTCTTT. Its translation is CASRNRGRMNTEAFF.